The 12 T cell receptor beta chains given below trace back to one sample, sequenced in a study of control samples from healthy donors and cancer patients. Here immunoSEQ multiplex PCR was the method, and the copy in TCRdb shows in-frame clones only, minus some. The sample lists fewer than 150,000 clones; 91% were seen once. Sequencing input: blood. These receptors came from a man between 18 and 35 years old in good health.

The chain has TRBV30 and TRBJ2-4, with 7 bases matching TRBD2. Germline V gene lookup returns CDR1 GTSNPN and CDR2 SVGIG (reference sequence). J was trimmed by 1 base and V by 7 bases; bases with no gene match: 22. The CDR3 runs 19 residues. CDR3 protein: CASNSKGTTNGPAKNIQYF. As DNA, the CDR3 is TGTGCCTCTAACTCGAAGGGGACTACCAACGGTCCGGCCAAAAACATTCAGTACTTC.

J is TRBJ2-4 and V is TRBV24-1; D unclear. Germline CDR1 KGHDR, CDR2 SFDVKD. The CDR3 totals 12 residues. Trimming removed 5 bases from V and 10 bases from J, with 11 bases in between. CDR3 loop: CATSGIDGIQYF. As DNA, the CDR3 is TGTGCCACCAGTGGGATAGATGGGATTCAGTACTTC.

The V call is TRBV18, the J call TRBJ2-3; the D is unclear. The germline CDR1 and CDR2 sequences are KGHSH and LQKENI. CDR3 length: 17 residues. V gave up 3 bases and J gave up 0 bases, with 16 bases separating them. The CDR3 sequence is CASSPTVVGSSTDTQYF. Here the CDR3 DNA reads TGTGCCAGCTCACCTACCGTTGTGGGGTCTAGCACAGATACGCAGTATTTT. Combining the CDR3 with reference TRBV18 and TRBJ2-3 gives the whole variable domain NAGVMQNPRHLVRRRGQEARLRCSPMKGHSHVYWYRQLPEEGLKFMVYLQKENIIDESGMPKERFSAEFPKEGPSILRIQQVVRGDSAAYFCASSPTVVGSSTDTQYFGPGTRLTVL.

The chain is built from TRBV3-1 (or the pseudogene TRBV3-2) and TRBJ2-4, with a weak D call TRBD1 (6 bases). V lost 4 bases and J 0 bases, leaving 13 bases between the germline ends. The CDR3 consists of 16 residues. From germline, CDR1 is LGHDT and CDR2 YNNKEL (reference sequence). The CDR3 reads CASSLKWGLAKNIQYF. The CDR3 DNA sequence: TGTGCCAGCAGCCTCAAGTGGGGGCTAGCCAAAAACATTCAGTACTTC.

As DNA, the CDR3 is TGTGCCAGCAGCGGGAGGGGGGGACAAGAGACCCAGTACTTC. Encoded protein: CASSGRGGQETQYF. J is TRBJ2-5 and V is TRBV11-2; a weak D match, TRBD2 (7 bases). Germline V CDR1 and CDR2: SGHAT, FQNNGV. The CDR3 consists of 14 residues. Trimming cost V 5 bases and J 2 bases, with 12 bases left between them.

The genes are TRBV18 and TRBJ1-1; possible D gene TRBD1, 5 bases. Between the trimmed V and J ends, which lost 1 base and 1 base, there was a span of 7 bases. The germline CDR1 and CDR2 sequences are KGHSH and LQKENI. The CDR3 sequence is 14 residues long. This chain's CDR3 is CASSPRDGNTEAFF. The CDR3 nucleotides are TGTGCCAGCTCACCACGGGACGGGAACACTGAAGCTTTCTTT.

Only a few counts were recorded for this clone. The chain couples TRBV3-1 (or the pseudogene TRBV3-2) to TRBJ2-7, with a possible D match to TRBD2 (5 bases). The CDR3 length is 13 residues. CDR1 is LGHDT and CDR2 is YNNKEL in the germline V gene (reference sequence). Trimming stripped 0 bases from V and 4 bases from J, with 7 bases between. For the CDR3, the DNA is TGTGCCAGCAGCCAAGAGGGGAGATACGAGCAGTACTTC. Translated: CASSQEGRYEQYF.

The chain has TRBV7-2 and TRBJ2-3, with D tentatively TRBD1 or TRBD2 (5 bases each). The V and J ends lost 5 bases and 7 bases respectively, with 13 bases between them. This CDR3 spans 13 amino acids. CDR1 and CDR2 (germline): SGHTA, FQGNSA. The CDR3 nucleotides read TGTGCCAGCAGCCCTAGTGGGGGTTATACGCAGTATTTT. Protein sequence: CASSPSGGYTQYF. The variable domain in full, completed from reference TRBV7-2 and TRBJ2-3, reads GAGVSQSPSNKVTEKGKDVELRCDPISGHTALYWYRQSLGQGLEFLIYFQGNSAPDKSGLPSDRFSAERTGGSVSTLTIQRTQQEDSAVYLCASSPSGGYTQYFGPGTRLTVL.

As DNA, the CDR3 is TGTGCCAGCAGTTCCGCCGGGCAGGAGAATCAGCCCCAGCATTTT. Translated: CASSSAGQENQPQHF. V gene TRBV6-2 or TRBV6-3 combines with J gene TRBJ1-5; no firm D call. Per germline, CDR1 MNHEY and CDR2 SVGEGT. Between the trimmed V and J ends, which lost 4 bases and 4 bases, there was a span of 14 bases. This CDR3 has 15 amino acids.

CDR3 nucleotides: TGTGCCAGCAGCTTGAACAGGAACACTGAAGCTTTCTTT. This gives the protein CASSLNRNTEAFF. The chain couples TRBV7-2 to TRBJ1-1, with no clear D. Germline V gene sequence: CDR1 SGHTA, CDR2 FQGNSA. The length of the CDR3 is 13 residues. Trimming took off 3 bases at V and 1 base at J, with 6 bases between the two ends.

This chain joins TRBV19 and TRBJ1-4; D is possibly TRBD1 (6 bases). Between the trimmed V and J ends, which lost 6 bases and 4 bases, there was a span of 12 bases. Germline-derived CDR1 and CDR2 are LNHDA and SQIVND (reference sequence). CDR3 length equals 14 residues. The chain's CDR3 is CASRRGDNNEKLFF. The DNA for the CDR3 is TGTGCCAGTAGGAGGGGGGACAATAATGAAAAACTGTTTTTT.

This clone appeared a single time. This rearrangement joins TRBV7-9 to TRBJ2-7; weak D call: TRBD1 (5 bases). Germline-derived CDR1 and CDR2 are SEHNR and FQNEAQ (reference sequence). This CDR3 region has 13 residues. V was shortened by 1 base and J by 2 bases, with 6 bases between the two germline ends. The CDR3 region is CASSLGTTYEQYF. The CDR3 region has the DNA TGTGCCAGCAGCTTAGGGACAACCTACGAGCAGTACTTC. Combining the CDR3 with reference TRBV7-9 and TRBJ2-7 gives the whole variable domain DTGVSQNPRHKITKRGQNVTFRCDPISEHNRLYWYRQTLGQGPEFLTYFQNEAQLEKSRLLSDRFSAERPKGSFSTLEIQRTEQGDSAMYLCASSLGTTYEQYFGPGTRLTVT.